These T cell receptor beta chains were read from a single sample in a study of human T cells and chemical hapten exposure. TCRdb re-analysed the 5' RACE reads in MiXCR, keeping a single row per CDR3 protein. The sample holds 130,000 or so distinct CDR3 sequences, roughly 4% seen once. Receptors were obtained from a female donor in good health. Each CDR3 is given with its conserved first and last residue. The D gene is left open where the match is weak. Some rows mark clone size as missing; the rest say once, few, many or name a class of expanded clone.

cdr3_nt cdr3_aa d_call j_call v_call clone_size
TGTGCCAGCAGTTTGTTTAGACTAGCTAGTAGAGATACGCAGTATTTT CASSLFRLASRDTQYF TRBD2 TRBJ2-3 TRBV12-3/TRBV12-4 many
TGTGCCAGCAGCCCCGGACACGCTTCCACAGATACGCAGTATTTT CASSPGHASTDTQYF . TRBJ2-3 TRBV7-6 .
TGTGCCAGCAGAAGGGGCAACTCTGGGGCCAACGTCCTGACTTTC CASRRGNSGANVLTF . TRBJ2-6 TRBV2 few
TGTGCCAGCAGCTTGGGAGTGGGGGTGGGAGAAGCTTTCTTT CASSLGVGVGEAFF . TRBJ1-1 TRBV5-4 few
TGTGCCAGCTCACCGAACAGGCAGGAAGCTTTCTTT CASSPNRQEAFF . TRBJ1-1 TRBV18 many
TGCAGTGCTACGATACTAGCACAAGAGACCCAGTACTTC CSATILAQETQYF . TRBJ2-5 TRBV20-1 many
TGTGCCAGCAGTTACGATCTTTATCAGCCCCAGCATTTT CASSYDLYQPQHF . TRBJ1-5 TRBV6-5 many
TGCAGTGCTAGAGGACAGGGGAGCGACACTGAAGCTTTCTTT CSARGQGSDTEAFF TRBD1 TRBJ1-1 TRBV20-1 many
TGCAGAGGAAAACAGGGGTCCCTTTGGGAAGCTTTCTTT CRGKQGSLWEAFF TRBD1 TRBJ1-1 TRBV20-1 many
TGTGCCAGCAGCTTGGGCGAAGGGATGAGGACTTTCTTT CASSLGEGMRTFF . TRBJ1-1 TRBV5-6 many
TGTGCCAGCTCACCATTGGCGGGCTATAATTACAATGAGCAGTTCTTC CASSPLAGYNYNEQFF . TRBJ2-1 TRBV18 many
TGTGCCAGCTCACCGGCGGACATTCAGTACTTC CASSPADIQYF . TRBJ2-4 TRBV18 many
. CASSTSVLQGWYNEQFF . TRBJ2-1 TRBV27 many
TGTGCCAGCAGCTTCGGACACTTCTATGGCTACACCTTC CASSFGHFYGYTF . TRBJ1-2 TRBV7-3 few
TGTGCCACCGGGGCATACAATGAGCAGTTCTTC CATGAYNEQFF . TRBJ2-1 TRBV2 few
TGTGCCAGCAGCGTGCGGGGGACAGGGGTCACCGGGGAGCTGTTTTTT CASSVRGTGVTGELFF TRBD1 TRBJ2-2 TRBV9 few
TGCGCCAGCAGCCAAGAGGGGCGACCCGTTCCTAACTATGGCTACACCTTC CASSQEGRPVPNYGYTF . TRBJ1-2 TRBV4-1 many
TGTGCCAGCAGCTTAAGAGAACTAGCGGGGGCCCCGTCTCAATACAATGAGCAGTTCTTC CASSLRELAGAPSQYNEQFF TRBD2 TRBJ2-1 TRBV11-2 few
TGCGCCAGCAGCTTCCCTTTGGGACAGGGGTCCTATGGCTACACCTTC CASSFPLGQGSYGYTF TRBD1 TRBJ1-2 TRBV5-1 many
TGTGCCAGCAGTCAAGGGGGCGCAGCCAAAAACATTCAGTACTTC CASSQGGAAKNIQYF TRBD1 TRBJ2-4 TRBV7-2 many
TGCGCCAGCAGCGCAGAAAACATTCAGTACTTC CASSAENIQYF . TRBJ2-4 TRBV5-1 many
TGTGCCAGCAGCTTACAGGACTCACAGGGCTACACCTTC CASSLQDSQGYTF . TRBJ1-2 TRBV7-9 many
TGTGCCAGCTCACCACCGTCAGTGGGGCCCGGTGCCTATGGCTACACCTTC CASSPPSVGPGAYGYTF . TRBJ1-2 TRBV18 many
TGCAGTGTCGGTCGAAGGACTAGCGGGAGAAGCTCCTACAATGAGCAGTTCTTC CSVGRRTSGRSSYNEQFF TRBD2 TRBJ2-1 TRBV20-1 many
TGTGCCAGCAGTCGTGGACAGGGCAAACATGGCTACACCTTC CASSRGQGKHGYTF TRBD1 TRBJ1-2 TRBV6-2/TRBV6-3 few
TGTGCCAGCAGCCCACGAATGGACGCAACTAATGAAAAACTGTTTTTT CASSPRMDATNEKLFF . TRBJ1-4 TRBV11-2 .
TGTGCCAGCAGCCAACGGCCCCCCCAAGCTAGCGGATACGAGCAGTACTTC CASSQRPPQASGYEQYF TRBD2 TRBJ2-7 TRBV7-6 many
TGTGCCAGCAGTTTATTTTCGACACGGGCAGGCGGTGTCGAGACCCAGTACTTC CASSLFSTRAGGVETQYF . TRBJ2-5 TRBV28 many
TGCGCCAGCAGCTTGGATGGGCGGGGGGGCACAGATACGCAGTATTTT CASSLDGRGGTDTQYF TRBD2 TRBJ2-3 TRBV5-1 many